The 13 T cell receptor beta chains reported below all come from one sample, sequenced in a study of blood T cell repertoires in COVID-19. Sequenced by immunoSEQ multiplex PCR; TCRdb stores in-frame clones only, minus some. The table includes roughly 53,000 clones, approximately 82% detected once. The sequenced material came from peripheral blood. The receptor source for this set is a human donor in a cohort sampled during active COVID-19.

The count of this clone is one. The chain is built from TRBV6-5 and TRBJ1-1; 7 nucleotides line up with TRBD1. V shed 6 bases and J 2 bases; nucleotides not matched to a gene: 9. The CDR3 is 15 residues long. Germline V gives CDR1 MNHEY, CDR2 SVGAGI. The CDR3 loop is CASSPGDRANTEAFF. As DNA, the CDR3 is TGTGCCAGCAGCCCCGGGGACAGAGCTAACACTGAAGCTTTCTTT.

The chain is built from TRBV18 and TRBJ1-3, with a weak D call TRBD1 (5 bases). Trimming removed 0 bases from V and 8 bases from J, with 17 bases in between. The CDR3 runs 16 residues. From germline, CDR1 is KGHSH and CDR2 LQKENI. CDR3 loop: CASSPPQRGLEDTIYF. CDR3 bases: TGTGCCAGCTCACCACCCCAGCGGGGCCTCGAGGACACCATATATTTT.

This clone was observed a few times. This sequence joins TRBV28 and TRBJ1-5, with a tentative D call TRBD1 (6 bases). Germline CDR1 and CDR2: MDHEN and SYDVKM. The CDR3 is 14 amino acids. Trimming pared 5 bases from V and 7 bases from J, leaving 15 bases between. In DNA, the CDR3 is TGTGCCAGCAGTCGAGGGGGGGAGGCACAGCCCCAGCATTTT. Translation: CASSRGGEAQPQHF.

V and J are TRBV3-1 (or the pseudogene TRBV3-2) and TRBJ1-3; 9 bases align to TRBD1. The CDR3 contains 14 residues. V shed 4 bases, J shed 2 bases, and the junction held 0 bases outside the gene matches. Germline V gives CDR1 LGHDT, CDR2 YNNKEL (reference sequence). The CDR3 loop is CASSRTGAGNTIYF. Written as DNA, the CDR3 is TGTGCCAGCAGCCGGACAGGGGCTGGAAACACCATATATTTT.

The chain is built from TRBV28 and TRBJ1-2; TRBD1 is a possible D gene (6 bases). This CDR3 has 14 residues. Trimming cost V 6 bases and J 8 bases, with 19 bases left between them. CDR1 is MDHEN and CDR2 is SYDVKM in the germline V gene. The CDR3 sequence: CASSLGGGRQGYTF. The CDR3 DNA follows: TGTGCCAGCAGCCTGGGGGGGGGCCGGCAGGGCTACACCTTC.

The V and J genes are TRBV13 and TRBJ2-1; D gene ambiguous. The CDR3 contains 16 residues. Germline V gene lookup returns CDR1 PRHDT and CDR2 FYEKMQ (reference sequence). Trimming removed 5 bases from V and 0 bases from J, with 14 bases in between. The chain's CDR3 is CASSPPTGSSYNEQFF. CDR3 DNA: TGTGCCAGCAGCCCCCCCACCGGGTCCTCCTACAATGAGCAGTTCTTC.

The chain couples TRBV6-6 to TRBJ1-1; D is possibly TRBD1 (5 bases). CDR3 length: 16 amino acids. Germline V gene lookup returns CDR1 MNHNY and CDR2 SVGAGI (reference sequence). V shed 2 bases and J shed 5 bases, with 18 bases lying between them. CDR3 protein: CASSYSPPAGLTEAFF. The CDR3 DNA is TGTGCCAGCAGTTACAGCCCCCCTGCAGGGTTGACTGAAGCTTTCTTT.

The chain couples TRBV7-8 to TRBJ1-4; the D gene is possibly TRBD1 (5 bases). Trimming took 2 bases from V and 0 from J, leaving 10 bases between them. Germline CDR1 is SGHVS and CDR2 is FQNEAQ. The CDR3 totals 16 residues. The CDR3 reads CASSLLGGATNEKLFF. CDR3 nucleotide sequence: TGTGCCAGCAGCTTATTGGGGGGGGCAACTAATGAAAAACTGTTTTTT.

The chain joins TRBV18 to TRBJ2-2; D call uncertain. From germline, CDR1 is KGHSH and CDR2 LQKENI. The CDR3 has 16 amino acids. The V end lost 3 bases, the J end lost 4 bases, and 15 bases lay between the germline ends. The CDR3 nucleotides read TGTGCCAGCTCACCCCCCGGTACCAAATTCACCGGGGAGCTGTTTTTT. As protein: CASSPPGTKFTGELFF.

This clone was counted only a few times. This chain joins TRBV7-3 and TRBJ2-1; 7 bases are a match to TRBD1. This CDR3 region has 15 residues. The V and J ends lost 5 bases and 5 bases, in that order; junction bases with no gene match: 9. The germline V gene encodes CDR1 SGHTA and CDR2 FQGTGA. The CDR3 DNA reads as TGTGCCAGCAGCGAGCAAGACAGGGCCGACAATGAGCAGTTCTTC. As protein: CASSEQDRADNEQFF.

CDR3 residues: CASSRRDRAYEQYF. The CDR3 coding sequence is TGTGCCAGCAGCCGCCGGGACAGAGCCTACGAGCAGTACTTC. The V gene is TRBV13, the J gene TRBJ2-7; 7 bases line up with TRBD1. V gave up 5 bases and J gave up 2 bases; unmatched junction bases: 6. CDR3 length: 14 residues. Germline values: CDR1 PRHDT, CDR2 FYEKMQ (reference sequence).

This clone turned up a few times. J is TRBJ2-3 and V is TRBV5-6, with TRBD2 matching 15 bases. The junction had 3 bases not matched to a gene; V was cut back by 2 bases and J by 2 bases. The CDR3 extends over 17 amino acids. The V gene's germline CDR1 is SGHDT and CDR2 YYEEEE. This chain's CDR3 is CASSLGLAGGATDTQYF. The CDR3 DNA sequence: TGTGCCAGCAGCTTAGGACTAGCGGGGGGGGCCACAGATACGCAGTATTTT.

This chain's CDR3 is CASSLEEGWKSQETQYF. DNA for the CDR3: TGTGCCAGCAGCTTGGAGGAGGGGTGGAAGAGCCAAGAGACCCAGTACTTC. This chain uses TRBV7-8 with TRBJ2-5, with D possibly matching TRBD2 (6 bases). V was pared by 3 bases and J by 1 base, with 18 bases between. Germline CDR1 reads SGHVS; CDR2 reads FQNEAQ. The CDR3 has 17 amino acids. The full variable domain, rest sourced from reference TRBV7-8 and TRBJ2-5, is GAGVSQSPRYKVAKRGQDVALRCDPISGHVSLFWYQQALGQGPEFLTYFQNEAQLDKSGLPSDRFFAERPEGSVSTLKIQRTQQEDSAVYLCASSLEEGWKSQETQYFGPGTRLLVL.